Listed below are T cell receptor beta chains from one sample, sequenced in a study of T cell responses to AZD1222 COVID-19 vaccine. Sequenced by immunoSEQ multiplex PCR; TCRdb stores in-frame clones only, minus some. Here the sample spans 100,000 to 150,000 clones, about 85% being singletons. The specimen was peripheral blood, collected on day 0 of AZD1222 vaccination. The receptors were gathered from an adult in good health. The CDR3 runs from the conserved cysteine through the conserved F or W. Fields, in order: clone size, D gene, V gene, J gene, CDR3 DNA, CDR3 protein. D genes are given only for firm matches. A row's size may be missing; if present it is once, few, many or a size class.

size: .; D: .; V: TRBV2; J: TRBJ2-1; DNA: TGTGCCAGCAGTGAACTACAGGGGAGGTACAATGAGCAGTTCTTC; CDR3: CASSELQGRYNEQFF
size: .; D: .; V: TRBV12-3/TRBV12-4; J: TRBJ2-3; DNA: TGTGCCAGCAGTTCGGGTCTCGATACGCAGTATTTT; CDR3: CASSSGLDTQYF
size: .; D: .; V: TRBV18; J: TRBJ2-2; DNA: TGTGCCAGCTCACCTACGGTGGACCCCACCGGGGAGCTGTTTTTT; CDR3: CASSPTVDPTGELFF
size: .; D: .; V: TRBV27; J: TRBJ1-3; DNA: TGTGCCAGCAGTTTCGGGTGGGGAGATGGAAACACCATATATTTT; CDR3: CASSFGWGDGNTIYF
size: .; D: .; V: TRBV2; J: TRBJ2-1; DNA: TGTGCCAGCGGGGTTAGCTCCTACAATGAGCAGTTCTTC; CDR3: CASGVSSYNEQFF
size: .; D: TRBD1; V: TRBV12-3/TRBV12-4; J: TRBJ1-6; DNA: TGTGCCAGCAGGGGACAGGGGTATTCACCCCTCCACTTT; CDR3: CASRGQGYSPLHF
size: .; D: TRBD1; V: TRBV6-2/TRBV6-3; J: TRBJ2-3; DNA: TGTGCCAGCAGTTACTCAAGTCAGGGCAGGGGGCAAGATACGCAGTATTTT; CDR3: CASSYSSQGRGQDTQYF
size: .; D: TRBD2; V: TRBV27; J: TRBJ2-4; DNA: TGTGCCAGCAGCAGTTGGGAGCGGGGGGGGATATTAGCCAAAAACATTCAGTACTTC; CDR3: CASSSWERGGILAKNIQYF
size: .; D: .; V: TRBV27; J: TRBJ1-1; DNA: TGTGCCAGCAGTTTATCTGTGGGCACTATGAACACTGAAGCTTTCTTT; CDR3: CASSLSVGTMNTEAFF
size: .; D: TRBD1; V: TRBV10-3; J: TRBJ1-1; DNA: TGTGCCATCAGTGGGACAGGGTCAAACACTGAAGCTTTCTTT; CDR3: CAISGTGSNTEAFF
size: .; D: .; V: TRBV6-6; J: TRBJ1-5; DNA: TGTGCCAGCAACCAAGACGGCGGTGGCAATCAGCCCCAGCATTTT; CDR3: CASNQDGGGNQPQHF
size: .; D: .; V: TRBV4-2; J: TRBJ1-2; DNA: TGTGCCAGCAGCCCAGGGGCCACTCAGCCAGCGGCACTTGGCTACACCTTC; CDR3: CASSPGATQPAALGYTF
size: .; D: .; V: TRBV9; J: TRBJ2-2; DNA: TGTGCCAGCAGCGGGACTGGGAACACCGGGGAGCTGTTTTTT; CDR3: CASSGTGNTGELFF
size: .; D: .; V: TRBV11-1; J: TRBJ2-7; DNA: TGTGCCAGCAGCTTAAATGGGGTCTTGAACTACGAGCAGTACTTC; CDR3: CASSLNGVLNYEQYF
size: .; D: .; V: TRBV19; J: TRBJ2-3; DNA: TGTGCCAGTACCCAGTTCGGGGGCGGTGAGCGGGCTACGCAGTATTTT; CDR3: CASTQFGGGERATQYF
size: few; D: .; V: TRBV7-8; J: TRBJ1-5; DNA: TGTGCCAGCAGCCACGACAGAAATAGCAATCAGCCCCAGCATTTT; CDR3: CASSHDRNSNQPQHF